Below are 17 T cell receptor beta chains sequenced from a single sample in a study of control samples from healthy donors and cancer patients. The repertoire was sequenced with immunoSEQ multiplex PCR; TCRdb's copy has only in-frame clones and lacks some. This repertoire shows around 97,000 clones, around 88% found once; its top ten account for 19%. The material sequenced was PBMCs. The receptors originated from a man aged 55 to 69 with lung cancer.

V gene TRBV2 combines with J gene TRBJ2-7; no clear D. Between the trimmed V and J ends, which lost 5 bases and 4 bases, there was a span of 9 bases. Germline V lookup: CDR1 SNHLY, CDR2 FYNNEI. This CDR3 region has 12 residues. CDR3 amino acids: CASSFDNYEQYV. The CDR3 DNA reads as TGTGCCAGCAGTTTTGACAATTACGAGCAGTACGTC.

This chain joins TRBV12-3 or TRBV12-4 and TRBJ1-4; D ambiguous. There are 12 residues in the CDR3. Trimming pared 3 bases from V and 7 bases from J, leaving 6 bases between. The CDR3 loop reads CASSLSSEKLFF. The CDR3 DNA reads TGTGCCAGCAGTTTGTCAAGTGAAAAACTGTTTTTT.

The rearrangement uses TRBV4-1 and TRBJ2-3, with D perhaps given as TRBD1 or TRBD2 (5 bases each). The CDR3 loop spans 13 amino acids. In germline, CDR1 is MGHRA, CDR2 YSYEKL. Trimming removed 0 bases at V and 10 bases at J, with 11 bases between. The CDR3 nucleotides are TGCGCCAGCAGCCAAGATTTGCAGGGAGCGCAGTATTTT. It translates to CASSQDLQGAQYF.

The chain joins TRBV6-5 to TRBJ2-7; unclear D gene. The V gene's germline CDR1 is MNHEY and CDR2 SVGAGI. Trimming cost V 4 bases and J 0 bases, with 7 bases left between them. This CDR3 has 13 residues. This CDR3 reads CASSSAFSYEQYF. The CDR3 DNA reads as TGTGCCAGCAGTTCCGCGTTCTCCTACGAGCAGTACTTC.

This clone was seen a handful of times. The V call is TRBV24-1, the J call TRBJ2-3; possibly TRBD1 or TRBD2 for D (5 bases each). The V gene's germline CDR1 is KGHDR and CDR2 SFDVKD. Between the trimmed V and J ends, which lost 7 bases and 0 bases, there was a span of 19 bases. CDR3 length: 17 residues. DNA for the CDR3: TGTGCCACCAGCGATGCCTATGGGACCTCTAGCACAGATACGCAGTATTTT. Encoded protein: CATSDAYGTSSTDTQYF.

The V call is TRBV19, the J call TRBJ2-1; 8 bases map to TRBD1. Germline trimming cut 7 bases from V and 6 bases from J; bases unmatched to any gene: 8. The CDR3 contains 14 residues. Germline loops: CDR1 LNHDA, CDR2 SQIVND (reference sequence). CDR3: CASKWTGQGNEQFF. In DNA form, the CDR3 reads TGTGCCAGTAAATGGACAGGGCAAGGCAATGAGCAGTTCTTC.

This clone was detected once. The chain is built from TRBV25-1 and TRBJ2-1; TRBD1 aligns across 7 bases. V trimming: 2 bases; J trimming: 10 bases; junction bases outside the gene matches: 14. The CDR3 length is 16 residues. In germline, CDR1 is MGHDK, CDR2 SYGVNS. CDR3 bases: TGTGCCAGCAGTGAAGAACCGGGACAGAGCCTCAAGGAGCAGTTCTTC. Translated, it gives CASSEEPGQSLKEQFF.

The rearrangement links TRBV9 to TRBJ2-5; a weak D match, TRBD2 (6 bases). The germline V gene encodes CDR1 SGDLS and CDR2 YYNGEE. The CDR3 runs 16 residues. V lost 3 bases and J lost 4, with 19 bases in between. Written as DNA, the CDR3 is TGTGCCAGCAGCGAGACCGGGAACTACGGGGGAGAGACCCAGTACTTC. Translating gives CASSETGNYGGETQYF.

The V gene is TRBV5-1, the J gene TRBJ1-4; perhaps TRBD1 as D (5 bases). The length of the CDR3 is 17 residues. V gave up 0 bases and J gave up 0 bases, with 12 bases separating them. The germline V gene has CDR1 SGHRS and CDR2 YFSETQ. CDR3 region: CASSLAFGGATNEKLFF. The DNA for the CDR3 is TGCGCCAGCAGCTTGGCCTTCGGGGGGGCAACTAATGAAAAACTGTTTTTT.

The chain carries TRBV11-2 and TRBJ2-1, with D unclear. The V end lost 0 bases, the J end lost 10 bases, and 22 bases lay between the germline ends. This CDR3 contains 17 residues. The germline V gene encodes CDR1 SGHAT and CDR2 FQNNGV. CDR3 loop: CASSLEIGYFSGTEQFF. For the CDR3, the DNA is TGTGCCAGCAGCTTAGAAATTGGCTATTTCTCGGGTACAGAGCAGTTCTTC.

V is TRBV30 and J is TRBJ1-2; 10 nucleotides align to TRBD1. The CDR3 sequence is 14 residues long. The V gene end was trimmed by 8 bases and the J gene end by 7 bases; junction bases not matched to a gene: 13. Per the germline V gene, CDR1 is GTSNPN and CDR2 is SVGIG (reference sequence). CDR3 in DNA: TGTGCCCAACAACCACGGACAGGGGGGATTGGCTACACCTTC. Protein sequence: CAQQPRTGGIGYTF.

V and J are TRBV5-1 and TRBJ1-1; D not resolved. V was shortened by 0 bases and J by 0 bases, with 9 bases between the two germline ends. The CDR3 loop spans 15 amino acids. From germline, CDR1 is SGHRS and CDR2 YFSETQ. CDR3 in amino acids: CASSLEPVLNTEAFF. CDR3 DNA: TGCGCCAGCAGCTTGGAGCCCGTTCTGAACACTGAAGCTTTCTTT. The full variable domain, rest sourced from reference TRBV5-1 and TRBJ1-1, is KAGVTQTPRYLIKTRGQQVTLSCSPISGHRSVSWYQQTPGQGLQFLFEYFSETQRNKGNFPGRFSGRQFSNSRSEMNVSTLELGDSALYLCASSLEPVLNTEAFFGQGTRLTVV.

This chain links TRBV18 with TRBJ2-7; no definite D call. The CDR3 runs 13 residues. The V gene lost 6 bases and the J gene lost 0 bases, with 9 bases spanning the gap. Germline V gene data show CDR1 as KGHSH and CDR2 as LQKENI. CDR3 region: CASSPEHSYEQYV. The CDR3 nucleotides read TGTGCCAGCTCTCCGGAACACTCCTACGAGCAGTACGTC.

The chain combines TRBV7-9 with TRBJ2-2; D may be TRBD1 (5 bases). The germline CDR1 and CDR2 sequences are SEHNR and FQNEAQ (reference sequence). Trimming removed 6 bases at V and 0 bases at J, with 11 bases between. The CDR3 sequence is 15 residues long. CDR3 region: CASRDSNSNTGELFF. In DNA, the CDR3 is TGTGCCAGCAGAGACAGTAATTCGAACACCGGGGAGCTGTTTTTT.

This sequence joins TRBV14 and TRBJ2-2, with TRBD2 as a possible D gene (6 bases). The CDR3 consists of 17 residues. The V gene's germline CDR1 is SGHDN and CDR2 FVKESK. Trimming cost V 0 bases and J 1 base, with 12 bases left between them. DNA of the CDR3: TGTGCCAGCAGCCAAGATAGCGGTCGGAGGAACACCGGGGAGCTGTTTTTT. It specifies CASSQDSGRRNTGELFF.

This chain uses TRBV3-1 (or the pseudogene TRBV3-2) with TRBJ2-7; a possible D gene is TRBD1 (5 bases). V was clipped by 4 bases and J by 4 bases, with 14 bases between them. The CDR3 has 14 amino acids. In germline, CDR1 is LGHDT, CDR2 YNNKEL (reference sequence). The CDR3 here is CASSPRFDSYEQYF. The CDR3 nucleotides are TGTGCCAGCAGCCCCCGATTTGACAGTTACGAGCAGTACTTC.

The rearrangement links TRBV6-6 to TRBJ2-2, with D tentatively TRBD1 or TRBD2 (5 bases each). Trimming stripped 0 bases from V and 5 bases from J, with 10 bases between. The CDR3 is 15 residues long. Germline V CDR1 and CDR2: MNHNY, SVGAGI (reference sequence). CDR3 in amino acids: CASSYSAGATGELFF. CDR3 coding DNA: TGTGCCAGCAGTTACTCAGCCGGGGCAACCGGGGAGCTGTTTTTT.